This TCR beta chain is drawn from a study of blood T cell repertoires in COVID-19. About the study: Sources were T cells, B-cell-depleted T cells, or PBMCs; the material itself was cDNA or gDNA.

Per the study methods: Researchers report that nucleated cell counts were estimated from reference gene primer amplification. Libraries were prepared by immunoSEQ multiplex PCR; TCRdb keeps only in-frame clonotypes and omits some of them. That table gives V, J and clone size, and the DNA gave D and trimming. Of approximately 500,000 clones in the sample, roughly 89% were seen once. A single count supports this clone. CDR1 KGHDR and CDR2 SFDVKD come from the germline V gene. V lost 9 bases and J 0 bases, leaving 14 bases between the germline ends. The CDR3 is 15 residues long. The clonotype originates from a woman aged 45-59 years with COVID-19, enrolled during active disease. The J gene is TRBJ1-5, the V gene TRBV24-1; D unclear. Sequencing was performed on peripheral blood. CDR3 DNA: TGTGCCACCGGGGTCGCGGGGTATAGCAATCAGCCCCAGCATTTT. Encoded protein: CATGVAGYSNQPQHF.